Presented here are 25 T cell receptor beta chains from one specimen sequenced in a study of T cells in Graves' hyperthyroidism and ophthalmopathy. From RNA transcripts, TCR beta CDR3 regions were amplified. A set of HTBI primers served as the primers for a first-round RT-PCR of the TCR CDR3. Each CDR3 protein gets one entry after TCRdb re-called the multiplex PCR reads with MiXCR. The sample records more than 300,000 distinct CDR3 sequences, less than 15% being singletons. What was sequenced was blood. The receptors stem from a young woman with Graves' hyperthyroidism.

This clonotype was observed many times. The chain links TRBV6-2 or TRBV6-3 to TRBJ2-7; D unresolved. Germline V gene lookup returns CDR1 MNHEY and CDR2 SVGEGT. The CDR3 runs to 12 residues. The germline V and J ends were trimmed by 5 bases and 2 bases, with 7 bases remaining between them. CDR3 sequence reads: CASSRAAYEQYF. The CDR3 DNA follows: TGTGCCAGCAGTCGGGCGGCCTACGAGCAGTACTTC.

The table lists this clonotype with many counts. The rearrangement joins TRBV20-1 to TRBJ1-1; a weak D match, TRBD1 (6 bases). V lost 2 bases and J lost 7, with 8 bases in between. Germline CDR1 reads DFQATT; CDR2 reads SNEGSKA (reference sequence). This CDR3 has 11 residues. In DNA form, the CDR3 reads TGCAGTGCTAGAAAGGACAGTGAAGCTTTCTTT. It specifies CSARKDSEAFF.

The table lists this clonotype with many counts. The chain couples TRBV12-3 or TRBV12-4 to TRBJ2-3, with 11 bases that match TRBD2. CDR3 size: 18 residues. With 4 bases clipped from V and 1 base from J, the junction kept 10 bases outside the gene matches. Here the CDR3 reads CASSSPHLAGGRTDTQYF. CDR3 DNA: TGTGCCAGCAGTTCCCCCCACCTAGCGGGGGGCCGCACAGATACGCAGTATTTT.

In this sample, this clonotype turned up many times. The chain carries TRBV9 and TRBJ1-1; a possible D gene is TRBD1 (5 bases). CDR3 length: 15 residues. CDR1 and CDR2 from the germline V gene are SGDLS and YYNGEE. Trimming removed 0 bases at V and 0 bases at J, with 9 bases between. In DNA, the CDR3 is TGTGCCAGCAGCGTAGCGGGGGAACTGAACACTGAAGCTTTCTTT. It specifies CASSVAGELNTEAFF.

This clonotype showed up many times. The CDR3 DNA reads as TGTGCCAGCAGTGAAGCTTCCAGCGGGGGGGCAAGTGAGCAGTTCTTC. It translates to CASSEASSGGASEQFF. The V and J genes are TRBV2 and TRBJ2-1, with 10 bases fitting TRBD2. With V trimmed by 0 bases and J by 9 bases, 8 bases remained unmatched. This CDR3 spans 16 amino acids. Germline lookup yields CDR1 SNHLY and CDR2 FYNNEI.

This clonotype was seen ten or more times. This chain joins TRBV5-6 and TRBJ2-3; no reliable D call. The germline V gene encodes CDR1 SGHDT and CDR2 YYEEEE. Trimming removed 0 bases at V and 0 bases at J, with 11 bases between. The CDR3 is made up of 16 amino acids. CDR3 sequence (DNA): TGTGCCAGCAGCTTGGAACAGAGCTCTAGCACAGATACGCAGTATTTT. This codes for CASSLEQSSSTDTQYF. The full variable domain, with the rest looked up from reference TRBV5-6 and TRBJ2-3, is DAGVTQSPTHLIKTRGQQVTLRCSPKSGHDTVSWYQQALGQGPQFIFQYYEEEERQRGNFPDRFSGHQFPNYSSELNVNALLLGDSALYLCASSLEQSSSTDTQYFGPGTRLTVL.

This clonotype has ten or more counts. This rearrangement joins TRBV18 to TRBJ2-1; 11 nucleotides line up with TRBD2. V gave up 4 bases and J gave up 6 bases; unmatched junction bases: 8. The CDR3 extends over 16 amino acids. Germline CDR1 is KGHSH and CDR2 is LQKENI. CDR3 sequence reads: CASSHSGLAGVNEQFF. The CDR3 coding sequence is TGTGCCAGCTCACACTCCGGACTAGCGGGCGTCAATGAGCAGTTCTTC.

This clonotype was seen only a few times. This chain connects TRBV15 to TRBJ2-7; D possibly matches TRBD1 or TRBD2 (7 bases each). The CDR3 loop spans 16 amino acids. Germline loops: CDR1 LNHNV, CDR2 YYDKDF (reference sequence). V lost 0 bases and J 1 base, leaving 13 bases between the germline ends. CDR3 amino acids: CATSREGGTDSYEQYF. Written as DNA, the CDR3 is TGTGCCACCAGCAGAGAGGGGGGGACAGATTCCTACGAGCAGTACTTC.

A few counts support this clonotype. The chain employs TRBV4-2 and TRBJ1-2; no firm D call. This CDR3 has 15 residues. The V end lost 0 bases, the J end lost 3 bases, and 11 bases lay between the germline ends. Germline lookup yields CDR1 LGHNA and CDR2 YNFKEQ. The CDR3 DNA sequence: TGTGCCAGCAGCCAAGATCTGAACCAATACTATGGCTACACCTTC. Its translation: CASSQDLNQYYGYTF.

With respect to this clonotype: A much larger clonotype is one base distant, so this may be a read error. The genes are TRBV6-1 and TRBJ1-1; D gene ambiguous. Trimming shortened V by 6 bases and J by 0 bases, and 17 bases separated the two germline ends. CDR3 length: 16 amino acids. In germline, CDR1 is MNHNS, CDR2 SASEGT. For the CDR3, the DNA is TGTGCCAGCAGGGCTATATCTCTAGCTGTGAACACTGAAGCTTTCTTT. As protein: CASRAISLAVNTEAFF.

The chain joins TRBV7-9 to TRBJ2-1; the match to TRBD2 covers 14 bases. Germline CDR1 reads SEHNR; CDR2 reads FQNEAQ (reference sequence). The CDR3 runs to 15 residues. V dropped 5 bases and J dropped 9; count of bases not matched to a gene: 6. The CDR3 here is CASSTGLAGVVEQFF. In DNA, the CDR3 is TGTGCCAGCAGCACGGGACTAGCGGGAGTGGTTGAGCAGTTCTTC. The whole variable domain, filled in from reference TRBV7-9 and TRBJ2-1, reads DTGVSQNPRHKITKRGQNVTFRCDPISEHNRLYWYRQTLGQGPEFLTYFQNEAQLEKSRLLSDRFSAERPKGSFSTLEIQRTEQGDSAMYLCASSTGLAGVVEQFFGPGTRLTVL.

The gene calls are TRBV19 and TRBJ2-3; 8 nucleotides agree with TRBD2. Germline lookup yields CDR1 LNHDA and CDR2 SQIVND (reference sequence). After removal of 10 bases from V and 6 bases from J, the junction contained 18 bases not matched to a gene. This CDR3 has 16 amino acids. The CDR3 nucleotides read TGTGCCAACCGAGGGTACGGGACTAGTTGGGAGGATACGCAGTATTTT. Translation gives CANRGYGTSWEDTQYF. Full variable domain (remainder filled in from reference TRBV19 and TRBJ2-3): DGGITQSPKYLFRKEGQNVTLSCEQNLNHDAMYWYRQDPGQGLRLIYYSQIVNDFQKGDIAEGYSVSREKKESFPLTVTSAQKNPTAFYLCANRGYGTSWEDTQYFGPGTRLTVL.

This clonotype was seen repeatedly, ten times or more. The chain recombines TRBV20-1 with TRBJ1-1; 7 bases match TRBD1. V lost 3 bases and J lost 4; bases outside the gene matches: 8. CDR3 length: 14 residues. Germline CDR1 and CDR2: DFQATT and SNEGSKA (reference sequence). CDR3 protein: CSARATGFSTEAFF. CDR3 DNA: TGCAGTGCTAGGGCGACAGGGTTTAGCACTGAAGCTTTCTTT.

This clonotype was counted between two and nine times. The chain joins TRBV19 to TRBJ1-5, with D perhaps TRBD1 (6 bases). This CDR3 is built from 13 residues. V was shortened by 3 bases and J by 5 bases, with 8 bases between the two germline ends. CDR1 is LNHDA and CDR2 is SQIVND in the germline V gene (reference sequence). CDR3: CASSIPGDQPQHF. In nucleotides, the CDR3 is TGTGCCAGTAGTATTCCAGGGGATCAGCCCCAGCATTTT.

The chain links TRBV30 to TRBJ2-7; D not certain. The germline V gene has CDR1 GTSNPN and CDR2 SVGIG (reference sequence). V shed 3 bases and J shed 3 bases, with 6 bases lying between them. The CDR3 has 11 residues. Written as DNA, the CDR3 is TGTGCCTGGAGCACCCTCTACGAGCAGTACTTC. Translated: CAWSTLYEQYF.

This clonotype was observed many times. The chain links TRBV24-1 to TRBJ2-5; TRBD1 agrees at 7 bases. V shed 3 bases, J shed 4 bases, and the junction held 7 bases outside the gene matches. Germline V gives CDR1 KGHDR, CDR2 SFDVKD. CDR3 length equals 15 residues. CDR3 in DNA: TGTGCCACCAGTGATACCGGGACAGATCGAGAGACCCAGTACTTC. It encodes CATSDTGTDRETQYF.

There are many counts of this clonotype. This chain connects TRBV2 to TRBJ1-5; maybe TRBD1 (5 bases). The CDR3 is 16 residues long. Germline CDR1 SNHLY, CDR2 FYNNEI. Trimming left V 7 bases short and J 4 bases short, with 20 bases between. The CDR3 here is CASNRGTYSGNQPQHF. The CDR3 nucleotides read TGTGCCAGCAACCGAGGGACCTACTCGGGGAATCAGCCCCAGCATTTT.

This clonotype was picked up many times. The chain couples TRBV6-1 to TRBJ1-1; D gene ambiguous. Per germline, CDR1 MNHNS and CDR2 SASEGT. V was pared by 4 bases and J by 2 bases, with 14 bases between. The CDR3 runs to 15 residues. The CDR3 sequence: CASSGRGIANTEAFF. CDR3 DNA: TGTGCCAGCAGTGGTCGTGGGATAGCTAACACTGAAGCTTTCTTT.

This clonotype came up many times. J is TRBJ2-2 and V is TRBV12-3 or TRBV12-4; D is possibly TRBD2 (6 bases). Trimming stripped 6 bases from V and 3 bases from J, with 14 bases between. This CDR3 is 15 amino acids long. CDR3 sequence (DNA): TGTGCCAGCAGAAAAGGGTGGGGGGACACCGGGGAGCTGTTTTTT. Translating it yields CASRKGWGDTGELFF.

The chain links TRBV6-6 to TRBJ1-2; D is possibly TRBD1 (6 bases). V was trimmed by 2 bases and J by 6 bases, leaving 16 bases between them. The germline CDR1 and CDR2 sequences are MNHNY and SVGAGI (reference sequence). This CDR3 has 15 residues. CDR3 region: CASSYGVTGRDGYTF. CDR3 DNA: TGTGCCAGCAGTTACGGGGTCACAGGGAGGGATGGCTACACCTTC.

This chain connects TRBV27 to TRBJ1-1, with a possible D match to TRBD1 (6 bases). The CDR3 is 16 residues long. V was trimmed by 2 bases and J by 4 bases, leaving 17 bases between them. Germline V lookup: CDR1 MNHEY, CDR2 SMNVEV (reference sequence). CDR3 in amino acids: CASSLRGGGQTTEAFF. DNA for the CDR3: TGTGCCAGCAGTTTACGGGGGGGGGGGCAGACCACTGAAGCTTTCTTT.

This clonotype appeared a few times. This chain connects TRBV6-1 to TRBJ1-2; D uncertain. CDR3 length equals 13 residues. Germline V CDR1 and CDR2: MNHNS, SASEGT. Trimming stripped 2 bases from V and 4 bases from J, with 8 bases between. CDR3 protein: CASSEPPLYGYTF. The CDR3 DNA follows: TGTGCCAGCAGTGAACCCCCACTCTATGGCTACACCTTC.

About this clonotype: This likely comes from a read error, as the CDR3 has no conserved phenylalanine or tryptophan at its end. V gene TRBV27 combines with J gene TRBJ1-2; TRBD1 aligns across 8 bases. The CDR3 has 14 residues. Unmatched junction bases numbered 6, after V lost 6 bases and J lost 3 bases. CDR1 is MNHEY, CDR2 SMNVEV, per germline (reference sequence). CDR3 sequence reads: CASSSPDRDYGYTV. The CDR3 DNA sequence: TGTGCCAGCAGCTCCCCGGACAGGGACTATGGCTACACCGTC.

This clonotype was recorded many times. V is TRBV5-1 and J is TRBJ2-1, with 14 bases fitting TRBD2. Per the germline V gene, CDR1 is SGHRS and CDR2 is YFSETQ. The CDR3 has 16 residues. The V segment lost 4 bases and the J segment 7 bases; nucleotides outside the gene matches: 7. CDR3 nucleotides: TGCGCCAGCAGCCCAACGGGACTAGCGGGGGTGAATGAGCAGTTCTTC. Translated: CASSPTGLAGVNEQFF.

This clonotype was seen only a few times. The chain joins TRBV11-1 to TRBJ1-4; tentative D call: TRBD1 (6 bases). Trimming took 5 bases from V and 7 from J, leaving 14 bases between them. Germline loops: CDR1 SGHAT, CDR2 FQDESV (reference sequence). This CDR3 spans 14 amino acids. This CDR3 is CASSPQRGSEKLFF. The CDR3, as DNA: TGTGCCAGCAGCCCCCAGAGGGGGAGTGAAAAACTGTTTTTT.